This T cell receptor beta chain appears in the sequencing data of a study of a mutant IDH1 vaccine in newly diagnosed glioma. Sequencing used immunoSEQ multiplex PCR; TCRdb keeps in-frame clones, though not all of them. The sample holds tens of thousands of clones, approximately 80% seen once. Documented time point: baseline, week 1 (first vaccination visit). Treatment reported: pre-vaccination baseline after standard-of-care therapy. In every donor, the tumor was a new WHO grade 3 or 4 IDH1-mutant, ATRX-lost astrocytoma. V was pared by 4 bases and J by 0 bases, with 6 bases between. Looked up from germline, CDR1 is WNHNN and CDR2 is SYGVQD (reference sequence). The CDR3 runs 13 residues.

Sample: PBMCs, taken from a glioma patient treated with radiotherapy, temozolomide or both. This clonotype was obtained from a woman between 40 and 50 years old with glioma. The V gene is TRBV10-1, the J gene TRBJ1-1; D is unresolved. In DNA form, the CDR3 reads TGCGCCAGCAGTGGAGGTCTGAACACTGAAGCTTTCTTT. As protein: CASSGGLNTEAFF.